This is a list of T cell receptor beta chains from one sample in a study of OX40 agonist ivuxolimab in advanced cancers. Using immunoSEQ multiplex PCR, the repertoire was profiled, and TCRdb retains in-frame clones only, with some absent. In the table there are fewer than 65,000 clones, around nine tenths of which are singletons. The sample here was CD4+ or CD8+ T cells sorted from blood, taken in a trial of the OX40 agonist ivuxolimab. The source is an adult with an advanced solid tumor such as melanoma, head and neck, liver or kidney cancer. Both conserved end residues are part of each CDR3. D genes are given only for firm matches.

TRBJ2-2	TRBV5-1	-	TGCGCCAGCAGCTCGGGGACCCAGAGGACCGGGGAGCTGTTTTTT	CASSSGTQRTGELFF
TRBJ2-7	TRBV19	-	TGTGCCAGTACCTTAGGGGCCCGACAGAAGAACTACGAGCAGTACTTC	CASTLGARQKNYEQYF
TRBJ2-7	TRBV18	-	TGTGCCAGCTCACCGCCCAGTATTACCTACGAGCAGTACTTC	CASSPPSITYEQYF
TRBJ1-5	TRBV4-3	-	TGCGCCAGCAGCCAAGATTCGGTCGGGCCCCAGCATTTT	CASSQDSVGPQHF
TRBJ2-2	TRBV11-2	TRBD1	TGTGCCAGCAGCTTAGATCGTAGGGGGCAAACCGGGGAGCTGTTTTTT	CASSLDRRGQTGELFF
TRBJ1-4	TRBV4-2	-	TGTGCCAGCAGCCAAGGGTTCTCAGGCGAAAAACTGTTTTTT	CASSQGFSGEKLFF
TRBJ2-7	TRBV3-2	-	TGTGCCGGGTCCTACGAGCAGTACTTC	CAGSYEQYF
TRBJ1-2	TRBV5-6	-	TGTGCCAGCAGCCCTCTCCACGGAAATGGCTACACCTTC	CASSPLHGNGYTF
TRBJ1-5	TRBV7-2	TRBD1	TGTGCCAGCAGCTTAAGGACAGGTGAAAGTCAGCCCCAGCATTTT	CASSLRTGESQPQHF
TRBJ1-5	TRBV10-3	-	TGTGCCATCAGTGACATGGGGGGCGGACAGCCCCAGCATTTT	CAISDMGGGQPQHF